These 15 T cell receptor beta chains were all obtained from the same sample, sequenced in a study of early T cells in non-severe SARS-CoV-2 infection. TCRdb independently ran MiXCR on the 5' RACE reads; one entry per CDR3 protein. The table records 50,000 or so distinct CDR3 sequences, 13% of them present only once. The sequenced sample was whole blood. Every receptor here comes from an adult who was a healthcare worker with PCR-confirmed SARS-CoV-2 infection or an uninfected control (not recorded which).

The chain carries TRBV2 and TRBJ2-1, with 13 bases identical to TRBD2. CDR1 and CDR2 (germline): SNHLY, FYNNEI. The CDR3 totals 16 residues. V lost 8 bases to trimming and J lost 9 bases; unmatched junction nucleotides: 13. The CDR3 DNA follows: TGTGCCAGCGCTAAATTCGGACTAGCGGGGGTTATTGAGCAGTTCTTC. Its translation: CASAKFGLAGVIEQFF.

This clonotype was found a few times. J is TRBJ2-5 and V is TRBV7-6, with 7 bases matching TRBD1. The trim removed 1 base at V and 2 bases at J, leaving 7 bases unmatched. CDR3 size: 16 residues. Germline CDR1 reads SGHVS; CDR2 reads FNYEAQ. This CDR3 is CASSLERTGIQETQYF. The CDR3 nucleotides are TGTGCCAGCAGCTTAGAGCGGACAGGAATTCAAGAGACCCAGTACTTC.

V is TRBV28 and J is TRBJ1-2; D gene uncertain. This CDR3 is built from 15 residues. Looked up from germline, CDR1 is MDHEN and CDR2 is SYDVKM. V dropped 2 bases and J dropped 2 bases, with 12 bases sitting between them. CDR3 bases: TGTGCCAGCAGTTTAGTTGGACGGCGAAACTATGGCTACACCTTC. Amino acids: CASSLVGRRNYGYTF.

V is TRBV20-1 and J is TRBJ1-1, with 9 nucleotides matching TRBD1. The CDR3 contains 13 residues. Per germline, CDR1 DFQATT and CDR2 SNEGSKA (reference sequence). The trim removed 5 bases at V and 3 bases at J, leaving 4 bases unmatched. Here the CDR3 DNA reads TGCAGTGCTGGACAGGGGAGACACACTGAAGCTTTCTTT. It encodes CSAGQGRHTEAFF.

Concerning this clonotype: Its ends do not fully match the called genes, so a read error is possible. V is TRBV5-1 and J is TRBJ1-6, with D unresolved. Germline V lookup: CDR1 SGHRS, CDR2 YFSETQ. The CDR3 loop spans 15 amino acids. CDR3 nucleotide sequence: TGCGCCAGCAGCTTGGATACCCCGTTGATTTCACCCCTTCACTTT. Translating gives CASSLDTPLISPLHF.

This clonotype was detected a few times. The chain couples TRBV28 to TRBJ2-5; D remains unclear. Between the trimmed V and J ends, which lost 1 base and 4 bases, there was a span of 4 bases. This CDR3 region has 12 residues. Germline-derived CDR1 and CDR2 are MDHEN and SYDVKM. The CDR3 DNA is TGTGCCAGCAGTTTATTGTCAGAGACCCAGTACTTC. Translating gives CASSLLSETQYF.

The V gene is TRBV20-1, the J gene TRBJ2-7; D unclear. Germline values: CDR1 DFQATT, CDR2 SNEGSKA (reference sequence). This CDR3 has 11 amino acids. V was cut by 0 bases and J by 4 bases, with 4 bases left in between. CDR3 bases: TGCAGTGCTAGAGACAAGTACGAGCAGTACTTC. It translates to CSARDKYEQYF.

This clonotype was counted many times. The V gene is TRBV14, the J gene TRBJ2-7; 7 bases fit TRBD2. The V segment lost 1 base and the J segment 4 bases; nucleotides outside the gene matches: 13. The length of the CDR3 is 17 residues. CDR1 and CDR2 (germline): SGHDN, FVKESK. The CDR3 loop reads CASSQGFLTAGRYEQYF. CDR3 sequence (DNA): TGTGCCAGCAGCCAAGGATTCCTTACAGCGGGGAGGTACGAGCAGTACTTC.

This clonotype was recorded a few times. The chain has TRBV5-1 and TRBJ1-6, with D unresolved. Germline V gene lookup returns CDR1 SGHRS and CDR2 YFSETQ. CDR3 length: 15 residues. V lost 4 bases, J lost 0 bases, and 8 bases lay in between. The CDR3 here is CASSLEGSYNSPLHF. CDR3 nucleotides: TGCGCCAGCAGCCTGGAGGGCTCCTATAATTCACCCCTCCACTTT. The full variable domain, rest sourced from reference TRBV5-1 and TRBJ1-6, is KAGVTQTPRYLIKTRGQQVTLSCSPISGHRSVSWYQQTPGQGLQFLFEYFSETQRNKGNFPGRFSGRQFSNSRSEMNVSTLELGDSALYLCASSLEGSYNSPLHFGNGTRLTVT.

This clonotype was detected only a few times. The chain has TRBV7-2 and TRBJ1-2, with a weak D call TRBD1 (6 bases). Looked up from germline, CDR1 is SGHTA and CDR2 is FQGNSA. CDR3 length: 15 amino acids. V was pared by 5 bases and J by 7 bases, with 20 bases between. DNA of the CDR3: TGTGCCAGCAGCCCTAGACGGGACACGTGGGGTGGCTACACCTTC. Its translation is CASSPRRDTWGGYTF.

A few counts support this clonotype. The V call is TRBV9, the J call TRBJ2-2; TRBD1 agrees at 7 bases. Germline V gene data show CDR1 as SGDLS and CDR2 as YYNGEE. This CDR3 has 16 amino acids. V shed 0 bases and J 5 bases; nucleotides not matched to a gene: 7. In DNA form, the CDR3 reads TGTGCCAGCAGCGTAGGGGGACAGACCTATACCGGGGAGCTGTTTTTT. The encoded protein is CASSVGGQTYTGELFF. Combining the CDR3 with reference TRBV9 and TRBJ2-2 gives the whole variable domain DSGVTQTPKHLITATGQRVTLRCSPRSGDLSVYWYQQSLDQGLQFLIQYYNGEERAKGNILERFSAQQFPDLHSELNLSSLELGDSALYFCASSVGGQTYTGELFFGEGSRLTVL.

This clonotype was seen ten or more times. The gene calls are TRBV5-6 and TRBJ2-3; 7 bases match TRBD1. CDR1 is SGHDT and CDR2 is YYEEEE in the germline V gene. Germline trimming cut 4 bases from V and 9 bases from J; bases unmatched to any gene: 11. The CDR3 consists of 14 residues. This chain's CDR3 is CASSPLGAQGTQYF. CDR3 DNA sequence: TGTGCCAGCAGCCCCCTTGGGGCACAGGGGACGCAGTATTTT.

This clonotype has ten or more counts. The J gene is TRBJ1-2, the V gene TRBV5-1; the D is unclear. V dropped 3 bases and J dropped 0 bases, with 12 bases sitting between them. The CDR3 has 15 amino acids. Germline V CDR1 and CDR2: SGHRS, YFSETQ. In DNA form, the CDR3 reads TGCGCCAGCAGCTCCCAGCGGAGAACTAACTATGGCTACACCTTC. Amino acids: CASSSQRRTNYGYTF.

This clonotype was recorded many times. The rearrangement joins TRBV7-9 to TRBJ2-1; D is uncertain. CDR1 and CDR2 from the germline V gene are SEHNR and FQNEAQ (reference sequence). The CDR3 loop spans 13 amino acids. Trimming took 2 bases from V and 7 from J, leaving 9 bases between them. As DNA, the CDR3 is TGTGCCAGCAGCTTAATTAACGGGAATGAGCAGTTCTTC. Translation: CASSLINGNEQFF.

V and J are TRBV20-1 and TRBJ1-4; D possibly corresponds to TRBD1 (5 bases). V lost 7 bases and J 2 bases, leaving 11 bases between the germline ends. The CDR3 covers 13 residues. Germline lookup yields CDR1 DFQATT and CDR2 SNEGSKA (reference sequence). CDR3 amino acids: CSVLRGTNEKLFF. In nucleotides, the CDR3 is TGCAGTGTCCTCCGGGGGACTAATGAAAAACTGTTTTTT.